The 5 T cell receptor beta chains reported below all come from one sample, sequenced in a study of PD-1 blockade in mismatch repair-deficient tumors. Data came from immunoSEQ multiplex PCR; TCRdb stores just in-frame clones and leaves some out. Of 100,000 or so clones in the sample, 82% were seen once. The input for sequencing was peripheral blood, taken 30 to 36 weeks after starting pembrolizumab. Receptors originate from an adult with mismatch repair-deficient cancer.

The rearrangement links TRBV7-9 to TRBJ2-1, with D unresolved. V dropped 1 base and J dropped 8 bases, with 9 bases sitting between them. The CDR3 extends over 13 amino acids. Per germline, CDR1 SEHNR and CDR2 FQNEAQ (reference sequence). The CDR3 DNA reads as TGTGCCAGCAGCTTAGTACCGGGCCATGAGCAGTTCTTC. The encoded protein is CASSLVPGHEQFF. Looking up the rest from reference TRBV7-9 and TRBJ2-1 gives the full variable domain: DTGVSQNPRHKITKRGQNVTFRCDPISEHNRLYWYRQTLGQGPEFLTYFQNEAQLEKSRLLSDRFSAERPKGSFSTLEIQRTEQGDSAMYLCASSLVPGHEQFFGPGTRLTVL.

There are a few counts of this clone. The chain combines TRBV29-1 with TRBJ2-1, with D uncertain. CDR1 SQVTM and CDR2 ANQGSEA come from the germline V gene. CDR3 size: 11 residues. Trimming removed 6 bases at V and 5 bases at J, with 8 bases between. CDR3 protein: CSVPANNEQFF. The CDR3 DNA follows: TGCAGCGTCCCGGCAAACAATGAGCAGTTCTTC.

V is TRBV14 and J is TRBJ2-5; 12 positions agree with TRBD2. With 5 bases clipped from V and 2 bases from J, the junction kept 0 bases outside the gene matches. Germline V gives CDR1 SGHDN, CDR2 FVKESK. The CDR3 runs 14 residues. In nucleotides, the CDR3 is TGTGCCAGCAGCGGACTAGCGGGGCAAGAGACCCAGTACTTC. Amino acid sequence: CASSGLAGQETQYF.

The chain links TRBV5-4 to TRBJ1-2, with D maybe TRBD1 (6 bases). In germline, CDR1 is SGHNT, CDR2 YYREEE (reference sequence). Trimming removed 1 base from V and 7 bases from J, with 11 bases in between. The CDR3 runs 13 residues. The CDR3 sequence: CASSLRGAIGYTF. CDR3 DNA sequence: TGTGCCAGCAGCTTGAGGGGGGCGATTGGCTACACCTTC.

V usage is TRBV19 and J usage is TRBJ1-2; TRBD1 aligns across 7 bases. V was clipped by 8 bases and J by 3 bases; unmatched bases: 12. This CDR3 has 15 residues. Germline values: CDR1 LNHDA, CDR2 SQIVND (reference sequence). In DNA form, the CDR3 reads TGTGCCAGTCGCCCCCAGGGGGGGCACGACTATGGCTACACCTTC. The encoded protein is CASRPQGGHDYGYTF.